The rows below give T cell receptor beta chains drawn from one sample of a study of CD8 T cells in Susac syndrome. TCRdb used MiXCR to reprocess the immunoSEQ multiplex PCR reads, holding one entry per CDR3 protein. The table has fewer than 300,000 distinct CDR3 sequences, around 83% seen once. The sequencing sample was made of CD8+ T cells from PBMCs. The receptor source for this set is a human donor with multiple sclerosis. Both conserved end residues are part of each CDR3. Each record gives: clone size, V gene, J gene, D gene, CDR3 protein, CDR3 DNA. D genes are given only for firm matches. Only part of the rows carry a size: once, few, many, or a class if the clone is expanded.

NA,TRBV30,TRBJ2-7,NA,CAWVGAAVYF,TGTGCCTGGGTGGGCGCGGCGGTTTACTTC
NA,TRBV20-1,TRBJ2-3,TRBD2,CSARANSGRAKDTQYF,TGCAGTGCTAGAGCGAATAGCGGGAGGGCCAAAGATACGCAGTATTTT
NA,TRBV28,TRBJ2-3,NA,CASSFTAAPTDTQYF,TGTGCCAGCAGTTTCACCGCAGCACCCACAGATACGCAGTATTTT
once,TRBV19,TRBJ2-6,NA,CASTKGSSFYSGANVLTF,TGTGCCAGTACCAAGGGGAGTTCGTTTTACTCTGGGGCCAACGTCCTGACTTTC
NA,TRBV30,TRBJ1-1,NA,CAWIGRGNTEAFF,TGTGCCTGGATTGGCAGGGGAAACACTGAAGCTTTCTTT
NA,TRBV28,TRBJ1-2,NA,CASSPIREIGGYTF,TGTGCCAGCAGTCCAATCCGGGAGATAGGCGGCTACACCTTC
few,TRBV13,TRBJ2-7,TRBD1,CASSPGQDSYEQYF,TGTGCCAGCAGCCCCGGACAGGACTCCTACGAGCAGTACTTC
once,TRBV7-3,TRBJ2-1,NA,CASSLGRDSSYNEQFF,TGTGCCAGCAGCTTAGGGCGGGACTCTTCATACAATGAGCAGTTCTTC
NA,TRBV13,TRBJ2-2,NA,CASTSTGTGELFF,TGTGCCAGCACCTCGACAGGTACCGGGGAGCTGTTTTTT
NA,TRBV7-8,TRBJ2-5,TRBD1,CASSKTGAQETQYF,TGTGCCAGCAGCAAGACAGGGGCCCAAGAGACCCAGTACTTC
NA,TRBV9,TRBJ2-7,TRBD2,CASSSGASGYEQYF,TGTGCCAGCAGTTCCGGCGCTAGCGGCTACGAGCAGTACTTC
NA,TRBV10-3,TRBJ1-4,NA,CAISELEGLINEKLFF,TGTGCCATCAGTGAGCTCGAGGGACTGATCAATGAAAAACTGTTTTTT
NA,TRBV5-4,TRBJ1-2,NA,CASSLDGSLAYGYTF,TGTGCCAGCAGCTTGGACGGGAGTTTGGCCTATGGCTACACCTTC
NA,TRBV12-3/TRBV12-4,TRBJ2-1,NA,CASSLFTAVDNEQFF,TGTGCCAGCAGTTTATTTACAGCGGTTGACAATGAGCAGTTCTTC
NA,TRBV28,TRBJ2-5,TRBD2,CASRGLAETSQETQYF,TGTGCCAGCAGGGGACTAGCAGAAACCAGCCAAGAGACCCAGTACTTC
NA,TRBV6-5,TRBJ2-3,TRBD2,CASSYYAGAVDTQYF,TGTGCCAGCAGTTATTACGCGGGAGCCGTAGATACGCAGTATTTT
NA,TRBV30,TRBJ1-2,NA,CAWTPSGGGGYTF,TGTGCCTGGACTCCCTCCGGGGGTGGGGGCTACACCTTC
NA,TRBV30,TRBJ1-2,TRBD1,CAWRDRGHGYTF,TGTGCCTGGAGGGACAGGGGGCACGGCTACACCTTC
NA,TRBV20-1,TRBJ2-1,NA,CSARDRSGRYNEQFF,TGCAGTGCTAGAGATAGGTCAGGGCGATACAATGAGCAGTTCTTC
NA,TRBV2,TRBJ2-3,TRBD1,CASSDRGKGTDTQYF,TGTGCCAGCAGCGACAGGGGGAAGGGGACAGATACGCAGTATTTT
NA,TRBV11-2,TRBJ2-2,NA,CASTQTGRNTGELFF,TGTGCCAGCACCCAGACAGGAAGAAACACCGGGGAGCTGTTTTTT
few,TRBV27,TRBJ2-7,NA,CASSSYSRDEQYF,TGTGCCAGCAGCTCCTATTCGAGGGACGAGCAGTACTTC
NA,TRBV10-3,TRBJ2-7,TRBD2,CAISVSGREYEQYF,TGTGCCATCAGTGTTAGCGGGAGGGAATACGAGCAGTACTTC
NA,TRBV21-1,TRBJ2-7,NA,CASSKGTGDYEQYF,TGTGCCAGCAGCAAAGGGACAGGGGACTACGAGCAGTACTTC
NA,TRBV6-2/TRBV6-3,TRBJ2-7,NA,CASRTDFSEQYF,TGTGCCAGCAGGACAGATTTCTCCGAGCAGTACTTC
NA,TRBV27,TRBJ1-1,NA,CASSWVPTRLNTEAFF,TGTGCCAGCAGTTGGGTCCCGACAAGATTGAACACTGAAGCTTTCTTT
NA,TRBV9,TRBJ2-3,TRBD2,CASSVSGRILDTQYF,TGTGCCAGCAGCGTTAGCGGGAGGATTTTAGATACGCAGTATTTT
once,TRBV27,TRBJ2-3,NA,CASSFRGSGDTQYF,TGTGCCAGCAGTTTCAGGGGAAGTGGAGATACGCAGTATTTT
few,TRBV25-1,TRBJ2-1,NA,CASSDTYNEQFF,TGTGCCAGCAGTGACACCTACAATGAGCAGTTCTTC
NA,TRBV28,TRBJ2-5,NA,CASRGGGEEETQYF,TGTGCCAGCAGGGGGGGTGGCGAAGAAGAGACCCAGTACTTC
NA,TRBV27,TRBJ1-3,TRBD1,CASRDDRGGNTIYF,TGTGCCAGCAGAGACGACAGGGGTGGAAACACCATATATTTT
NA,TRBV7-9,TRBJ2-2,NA,CASTPLRGPHTGELFF,TGTGCCAGCACCCCGTTAAGGGGTCCTCACACCGGGGAGCTGTTTTTT
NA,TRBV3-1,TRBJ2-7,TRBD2,CASSPSGGSTYEQYF,TGTGCCAGCAGCCCCTCCGGCGGGAGTACCTACGAGCAGTACTTC
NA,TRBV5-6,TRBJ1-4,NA,CASSFLVGANEKLFF,TGTGCCAGCAGCTTCCTGGTGGGGGCAAATGAAAAACTGTTTTTT
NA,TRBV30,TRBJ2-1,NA,CAWSVTRDEQFF,TGTGCCTGGAGTGTAACTCGGGATGAGCAGTTCTTC
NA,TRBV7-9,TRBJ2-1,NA,CASRIGSKDEQFF,TGTGCCAGCAGGATAGGTTCTAAGGATGAGCAGTTCTTC
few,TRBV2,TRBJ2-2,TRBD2,CASSGLAGGPYTGELFF,TGTGCCAGCAGTGGACTAGCGGGAGGGCCCTACACCGGGGAGCTGTTTTTT
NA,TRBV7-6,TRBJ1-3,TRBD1,CASSSQRQGISGNTIYF,TGTGCCAGCAGCTCCCAACGACAGGGAATCTCTGGAAACACCATATATTTT
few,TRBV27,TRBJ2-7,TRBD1,CASSTRGPYEQYF,TGTGCCAGCAGTACCAGGGGGCCCTACGAGCAGTACTTC
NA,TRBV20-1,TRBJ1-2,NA,CSARPQTQDYGYTF,TGCAGTGCTAGACCCCAAACGCAGGACTATGGCTACACCTTC
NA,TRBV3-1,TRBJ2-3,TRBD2,CASSQAAAGEVVEVDTQYF,TGTGCCAGCAGCCAAGCGGCTGCGGGAGAAGTCGTGGAGGTGGATACGCAGTATTTT
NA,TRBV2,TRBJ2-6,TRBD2,CASSDGDYPSGANVLTF,TGTGCCAGCAGTGATGGGGACTACCCCTCTGGGGCCAACGTCCTGACTTTC
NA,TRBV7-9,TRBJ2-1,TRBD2,CASSLKGTSGYNEQFF,TGTGCCAGCAGCTTAAAGGGGACTAGCGGATACAATGAGCAGTTCTTC
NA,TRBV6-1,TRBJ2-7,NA,CASMRGDYEQYF,TGTGCCAGTATGAGGGGCGACTACGAGCAGTACTTC
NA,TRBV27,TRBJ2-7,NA,CASSPGGTEQYF,TGTGCCAGCAGTCCCGGAGGGACCGAGCAGTACTTC
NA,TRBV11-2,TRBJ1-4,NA,CASTTESDEKLFF,TGTGCCAGCACCACGGAATCAGATGAAAAACTGTTTTTT
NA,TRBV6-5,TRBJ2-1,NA,CASSVDREQFF,TGTGCCAGCAGTGTCGACAGAGAGCAGTTCTTC
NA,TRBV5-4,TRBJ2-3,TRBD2,CASSSGLAAFTDTQYF,TGTGCCAGCAGCTCGGGACTAGCGGCTTTCACAGATACGCAGTATTTT
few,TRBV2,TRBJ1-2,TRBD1,CASDRGAYGYTF,TGTGCCAGCGACAGGGGAGCCTATGGCTACACCTTC
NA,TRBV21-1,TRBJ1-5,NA,CASSKSSGMGWTGGDQPQHF,TGTGCCAGCAGCAAATCGTCTGGAATGGGATGGACAGGTGGGGATCAGCCCCAGCATTTT
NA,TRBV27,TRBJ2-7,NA,CASSFDVTSQVYEQYF,TGTGCCAGCAGTTTTGACGTAACGTCCCAGGTGTACGAGCAGTACTTC
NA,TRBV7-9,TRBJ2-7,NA,CASSLDVADYEQYF,TGTGCCAGCAGCTTAGATGTAGCGGACTACGAGCAGTACTTC
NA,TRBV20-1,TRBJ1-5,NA,CSASGGRLQPQHF,TGCAGTGCCAGTGGGGGGCGACTCCAGCCCCAGCATTTT
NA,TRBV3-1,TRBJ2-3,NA,CASSQEFPGISTDTQYF,TGTGCCAGCAGCCAAGAGTTTCCGGGAATTAGCACAGATACGCAGTATTTT
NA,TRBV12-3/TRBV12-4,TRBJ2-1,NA,CASSLLVTGDNEQFF,TGTGCCAGCAGCCTCTTGGTCACGGGGGATAATGAGCAGTTCTTC
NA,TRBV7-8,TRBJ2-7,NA,CASSFGHYEQYF,TGTGCCAGCAGCTTTGGCCACTACGAGCAGTACTTC
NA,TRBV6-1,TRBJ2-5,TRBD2,CAARGLAGKETQYF,TGTGCCGCACGCGGCCTAGCGGGAAAAGAGACCCAGTACTTC
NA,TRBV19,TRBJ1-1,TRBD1,CASSIGTGVATEAFF,TGTGCCAGTAGTATCGGGACAGGGGTGGCCACTGAAGCTTTCTTT